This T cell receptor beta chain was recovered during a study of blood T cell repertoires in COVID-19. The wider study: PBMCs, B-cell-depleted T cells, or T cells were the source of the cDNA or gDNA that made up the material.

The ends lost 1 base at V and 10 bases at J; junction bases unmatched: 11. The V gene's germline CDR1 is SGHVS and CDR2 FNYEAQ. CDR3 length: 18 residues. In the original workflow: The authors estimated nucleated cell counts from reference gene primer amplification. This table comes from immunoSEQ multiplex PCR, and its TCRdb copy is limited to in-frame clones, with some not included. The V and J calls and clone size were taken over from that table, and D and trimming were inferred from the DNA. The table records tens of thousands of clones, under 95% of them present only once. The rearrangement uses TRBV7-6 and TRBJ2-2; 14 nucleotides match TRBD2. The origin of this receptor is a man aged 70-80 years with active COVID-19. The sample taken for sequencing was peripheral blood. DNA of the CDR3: TGTGCCAGCAGCTTAGGGAGGACTAGCGGGGGGTCTAACTCGGAGCTGTTTTTT. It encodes CASSLGRTSGGSNSELFF.